This passage covers 11 T cell receptor beta chains from one sample sequenced in a study of T cell changes during pregnancy in multiple sclerosis. Only in-frame clones appear in the TCRdb table, and some are missing; sequencing was by immunoSEQ multiplex PCR. The table has just under 35,000 clones, around 90% seen once. Sample: peripheral blood, taken in the second trimester of pregnancy. These receptors came from a female donor in good health, enrolled as a control in a pregnancy study.

The rearrangement links TRBV4-1 to TRBJ2-7, with TRBD2 identical over 9 bases. The germline V gene has CDR1 MGHRA and CDR2 YSYEKL. After removal of 1 base from V and 1 base from J, the junction contained 2 bases not matched to a gene. The CDR3 has 15 residues. The CDR3 DNA reads TGCGCCAGCAGCCAAGGTCTAGCGGGGTCCTACGAGCAGTACTTC. Encoded protein: CASSQGLAGSYEQYF.

The chain combines TRBV9 with TRBJ2-1; TRBD2 agrees at 12 bases. CDR3 length equals 16 residues. Germline V CDR1 and CDR2: SGDLS, YYNGEE. After removal of 2 bases from V and 6 bases from J, the junction contained 6 bases not matched to a gene. CDR3 nucleotide sequence: TGTGCCAGCAGCGTTTCTAGCGGGGGGGGCATCAATGAGCAGTTCTTC. Encoded protein: CASSVSSGGGINEQFF.

The rearrangement uses TRBV2 and TRBJ1-1; 7 bases are shared with TRBD1. The CDR3 consists of 14 residues. Trimming cost V 5 bases and J 1 base; bases outside gene matches: 4. Germline loops: CDR1 SNHLY, CDR2 FYNNEI. Here the CDR3 DNA reads TGTGCCAGCAGTCAAGGGGGCGAGAACACTGAAGCTTTCTTT. Translated: CASSQGGENTEAFF.

As regards this clone: An end of the junction differs from the germline gene, which may be a read error. The chain has TRBV6-5 and TRBJ1-5; 7 bases match TRBD1. The length of the CDR3 is 13 residues. The V gene's germline CDR1 is MNHEY and CDR2 SVGAGI. Here the CDR3 DNA reads TGTACCAGCAGGGACAGAGGCAATCAGCCCCAGCATTTT. Protein: CTSRDRGNQPQHF.

This clone was found a few times. This CDR3 reads CATGGFSTEAFF. In DNA form, the CDR3 reads TGTGCCACGGGGGGCTTTAGCACTGAAGCTTTCTTT. The genes are TRBV10-3 and TRBJ1-1; a weak D match, TRBD1 (6 bases). The germline V gene encodes CDR1 ENHRY and CDR2 SYGVKD. The CDR3 is 12 amino acids. The V gene lost 10 bases and the J gene lost 4 bases, with 13 bases spanning the gap.

This clone was counted a single time. Other DNA sequences in this sample translate to the same CDR3. The V and J genes are TRBV18 and TRBJ1-2; 9 bases map to TRBD1. Germline V gene data show CDR1 as KGHSH and CDR2 as LQKENI. CDR3 length: 15 amino acids. The V and J ends lost 2 bases and 10 bases, in that order; junction bases with no gene match: 11. The DNA for the CDR3 is TGTGCCAGCTCACCATTGAGGGACAGGGAGCGGGACTACACCTTC. Translated, it gives CASSPLRDRERDYTF.

The chain links TRBV5-1 to TRBJ2-7; 7 bases line up with TRBD2. Germline trimming cut 1 base from V and 0 bases from J; bases unmatched to any gene: 19. Looked up from germline, CDR1 is SGHRS and CDR2 is YFSETQ. The CDR3 is 20 amino acids. The CDR3 sequence is CASSLSARLAAISSSYEQYF. Written as DNA, the CDR3 is TGCGCCAGCAGCTTGTCCGCGCGCCTAGCGGCTATCTCGAGCTCCTACGAGCAGTACTTC. The complete variable domain, with remaining parts taken from reference TRBV5-1 and TRBJ2-7, reads KAGVTQTPRYLIKTRGQQVTLSCSPISGHRSVSWYQQTPGQGLQFLFEYFSETQRNKGNFPGRFSGRQFSNSRSEMNVSTLELGDSALYLCASSLSARLAAISSSYEQYFGPGTRLTVT.

The genes are TRBV29-1 and TRBJ1-2, with 7 bases lining up with TRBD1. With V trimmed by 1 base and J by 4 bases, 6 bases remained unmatched. The germline CDR1 and CDR2 sequences are SQVTM and ANQGSEA. The CDR3 loop spans 14 amino acids. CDR3 protein: CSVEVGQGGYGYTF. The CDR3 DNA is TGCAGCGTTGAAGTTGGGCAGGGGGGCTATGGCTACACCTTC.

The chain combines TRBV19 with TRBJ2-7, with D possibly matching TRBD2 (5 bases). V lost 10 bases and J 3 bases, leaving 13 bases between the germline ends. The CDR3 length is 12 residues. Looked up from germline, CDR1 is LNHDA and CDR2 is SQIVND (reference sequence). CDR3 sequence reads: CATLAANYEQYF. The CDR3 DNA reads TGTGCCACCCTAGCAGCGAACTACGAGCAGTACTTC. The variable domain in full, completed from reference TRBV19 and TRBJ2-7, reads DGGITQSPKYLFRKEGQNVTLSCEQNLNHDAMYWYRQDPGQGLRLIYYSQIVNDFQKGDIAEGYSVSREKKESFPLTVTSAQKNPTAFYLCATLAANYEQYFGPGTRLTVT.

The rearrangement joins TRBV6-6 to TRBJ1-5; possible D gene TRBD1, 5 bases. The V gene lost 6 bases and the J gene lost 2 bases, with 5 bases spanning the gap. The CDR3 contains 12 residues. Germline CDR1 reads MNHNY; CDR2 reads SVGAGI (reference sequence). The CDR3 reads CASRQGNQPQHF. The CDR3, as DNA: TGTGCCAGCAGACAGGGCAATCAGCCCCAGCATTTT.

The genes are TRBV5-5 and TRBJ2-7, with D perhaps TRBD1 (6 bases). CDR1 and CDR2 from the germline V gene are SGHKS and YYEKEE (reference sequence). V was clipped by 0 bases and J by 3 bases, with 19 bases between them. CDR3 length: 17 amino acids. CDR3 in amino acids: CASSLGRGRTGSYEQYF. The CDR3 region has the DNA TGTGCCAGCAGCTTGGGCAGGGGCCGCACAGGTAGCTACGAGCAGTACTTC.